The rows below give T cell receptor beta chains drawn from one sample of a study of cytomegalovirus exposure and HLA in healthy donors. Profiling relied on immunoSEQ multiplex PCR, and the TCRdb table lists in-frame clones only, not all of them. The profile shows 150,000 to 250,000 clones, 70% to 80% of them singletons. Sequencing used PBMCs. Every receptor here comes from a young man in good health and CMV-seronegative. CDR3s include the opening cysteine and the closing phenylalanine or tryptophan. The D gene is left open where the match is weak. The size field is filled for only some rows; it gives once, few, many or a size class.

V gene	clone size	J gene	D gene	CDR3 DNA	CDR3 protein
TRBV9	-	TRBJ1-2	-	TGTGCCAGCAGCGTAGCTAGTAACTATGGCTACACCTTC	CASSVASNYGYTF
TRBV7-9	-	TRBJ2-1	-	TGTGCCAGCAGAACTGCCTCCTCCTACAATGAGCAGTTCTTC	CASRTASSYNEQFF
TRBV28	once	TRBJ1-5	TRBD1	TGTGCCAGCAGTTTAGACGGACAGGGGGCGAGGCAGCCCCAGCATTTT	CASSLDGQGARQPQHF
TRBV28	-	TRBJ2-4	TRBD1	TGTGCCAGCAGTTTAGGGACAGGGAACATTCAGTACTTC	CASSLGTGNIQYF
TRBV19	-	TRBJ1-4	-	TGTGCCAGTAGTACCAGGGACATGGCAAGGGAAAAACTGTTTTTT	CASSTRDMAREKLFF
TRBV2	few	TRBJ2-3	TRBD1	TGTGCCAGCAGTGAATGGGACAGGGTGTCAGATACGCAGTATTTT	CASSEWDRVSDTQYF
TRBV15	-	TRBJ2-5	-	TGTGCCACCAGCAGAGGGGAAGGGGCATACCAAGTGGAGACCCAGTACTTC	CATSRGEGAYQVETQYF
TRBV19	-	TRBJ2-7	TRBD2	TGTGCCAGTAGCCCGGGACTAGGCTACGAGCAGTACTTC	CASSPGLGYEQYF
TRBV18	-	TRBJ1-2	TRBD1	TGTGCCAGCTCACCGACAGGGGACTATGGCTACACCTTC	CASSPTGDYGYTF
TRBV28	once	TRBJ2-7	TRBD1	TGTGCCAGCAGTCGGGACAGGGGAGGCTACGAGCAGTACTTC	CASSRDRGGYEQYF
TRBV7-9	-	TRBJ1-1	-	TGTGCCAGCAGCCGTCCAGATAACACTGAAGCTTTCTTT	CASSRPDNTEAFF
TRBV4-1	few	TRBJ1-4	-	TGCGCCAGCAGCCAAACCCGGGGTAATGAAAAACTGTTTTTT	CASSQTRGNEKLFF
TRBV9	-	TRBJ2-1	TRBD2	TGTGCCAGCAGCGCTAGGACTAGCGGGACGAATGAGCAGTTCTTC	CASSARTSGTNEQFF
TRBV9	-	TRBJ2-3	TRBD2	TGTGCCAGCAGCCCGGGACTAGCGGGAATCACAGATACGCAGTATTTT	CASSPGLAGITDTQYF
TRBV18	-	TRBJ2-5	TRBD2	TGTGCCAGCTCACCAAGGACTAGCGGGCAAGAGACCCAGTACTTC	CASSPRTSGQETQYF
TRBV5-4	-	TRBJ2-5	-	TGTGCCAGCAGCTCTACAGTGGGTCAAGAGACCCAGTACTTC	CASSSTVGQETQYF
TRBV5-4	-	TRBJ2-4	TRBD2	TGTGCCAGCAGCTTGGGCAATAGGGCGGGAGAGGCCAAAAACATTCAGTACTTC	CASSLGNRAGEAKNIQYF
TRBV28	-	TRBJ2-7	TRBD2	TGTGCCAGCAGTTCGGGGGGATCCTACGAGCAGTACTTC	CASSSGGSYEQYF
TRBV10-1	-	TRBJ2-7	TRBD1	TGCGCCAGCAGTAAGGGGACAGGGGTTGACGAGCAGTACTTC	CASSKGTGVDEQYF
TRBV7-9	-	TRBJ2-7	TRBD1	TGTGCCAGCAGCCCTAGGGGGCAGGGCAATTACGAGCAGTACTTC	CASSPRGQGNYEQYF
TRBV19	-	TRBJ2-3	-	TGTGCCAGTAGTCGACAGGTTCATTCTAGCACAGATACGCAGTATTTT	CASSRQVHSSTDTQYF
TRBV28	once	TRBJ1-4	-	TGTGCCACCCTTGGGGCTGCAACTAATGAAAAACTGTTTTTT	CATLGAATNEKLFF
TRBV5-1	-	TRBJ1-2	-	TGCGCCAGCAGTCCCAGGCCTGGCTATGGCTACACCTTC	CASSPRPGYGYTF
TRBV28	-	TRBJ1-2	TRBD1	TGTGCCAGCAAGGACAGGGGATATGGCTACACCTTC	CASKDRGYGYTF
TRBV4-1	-	TRBJ1-2	-	TGCGCCAGCAGCCAGGGTCAGGGAATATGGGATGGCTACACCTTC	CASSQGQGIWDGYTF
TRBV21-1	-	TRBJ1-5	-	TGTGCCAGCGCAGTCACAGGACGCAATCAGCCCCAGCATTTT	CASAVTGRNQPQHF
TRBV19	-	TRBJ2-1	TRBD2	TGTGCCAGTAACCCTCATAGCGGGGAAAATGAGCAGTTCTTC	CASNPHSGENEQFF
TRBV28	-	TRBJ1-1	-	TGTGCCAGCAGTTCCACAAACACTGAAGCTTTCTTT	CASSSTNTEAFF
TRBV18	few	TRBJ2-7	-	TGTGCCAGCTCACCACCGGCGGGAGTAGGGGGTGAGCAGTACTTC	CASSPPAGVGGEQYF
TRBV9	-	TRBJ2-7	TRBD2	TGTGCCAGCAGCGTAGGGCGGGAGACTACCTACGAGCAGTACTTC	CASSVGRETTYEQYF
TRBV29-1	few	TRBJ2-4	-	TGCAGCGTTGAATTACAGGATGGACCCGCTTTAAACATTCAGTACTTC	CSVELQDGPALNIQYF
TRBV2	once	TRBJ2-7	-	TGTGCCAGTGGATACGGACTCCTGACTCCCGAGCAGTACTTC	CASGYGLLTPEQYF
TRBV28	few	TRBJ2-2	TRBD2	TGTGCCAGCAGTTCTCCAGCCGGGACTAGTGTCACCGGGGAGCTGTTTTTT	CASSSPAGTSVTGELFF
TRBV6-6	-	TRBJ1-4	TRBD1	TGTGCCAGCAGCCCCGGGACAGGGGATGAAAAACTGTTTTTT	CASSPGTGDEKLFF
TRBV30	-	TRBJ1-2	-	TGTGCCTGGAGTCTCCCATGGACAGCTTATGGCTACACCTTC	CAWSLPWTAYGYTF
TRBV9	-	TRBJ2-2	-	TGTGCCAGCAGCAAACGCACAGGGTCTTCTACCGGGGAGCTGTTTTTT	CASSKRTGSSTGELFF
TRBV27	-	TRBJ1-6	TRBD1	TGTGCCAGCAGTGTTCGGGACAGGGGCCCTTCACCCCTCCACTTT	CASSVRDRGPSPLHF
TRBV18	-	TRBJ1-4	TRBD1	TGTGCCAGCTCAAAACCCGGGACAGGGATCGAAAAACTGTTTTTT	CASSKPGTGIEKLFF
TRBV10-3	-	TRBJ1-4	-	TGTGCCGCGGGACGCGGGGGGATTAATGAAAAACTGTTTTTT	CAAGRGGINEKLFF
TRBV9	-	TRBJ2-3	TRBD1	TGTGCCAGCAGCGAACAGGGGGCCCTTAGGGATACGCAGTATTTT	CASSEQGALRDTQYF
TRBV2	few	TRBJ1-5	-	TGTGCCAGCAGTGATCTCAGTATTTCATATAGCAATCAGCCCCAGCATTTT	CASSDLSISYSNQPQHF
TRBV29-1	-	TRBJ2-2	TRBD1	TGCAGCGTTGAAACCGGGACAGCAGCCACCGGGGAGCTGTTTTTT	CSVETGTAATGELFF
TRBV10-1	-	TRBJ2-1	TRBD1	TGCGCCAGCAGTGAGGTTGGACAGGAATTTGAGCAGTTCTTC	CASSEVGQEFEQFF
TRBV6-5	-	TRBJ1-1	-	TGTGCCAGCAGTTACGGGGGGGAGGACACTGAAGCTTTCTTT	CASSYGGEDTEAFF
TRBV10-3	-	TRBJ1-1	-	TGTGCCATCAGTGAGGGTCAGGGTTGGAACACTGAAGCTTTCTTT	CAISEGQGWNTEAFF
TRBV10-1	-	TRBJ1-5	-	TGCGCCAGCAGTCCCGGTGGCGGGCAGCCCCAGCATTTT	CASSPGGGQPQHF
TRBV29-1	-	TRBJ1-1	-	TGCAGCGTTGCTAAGATGAACACTGAAGCTTTCTTT	CSVAKMNTEAFF
TRBV15	-	TRBJ2-7	-	TGTGCCACCAGCAGCGAGCAGGGGCCCTCCTACGAGCAGTACTTC	CATSSEQGPSYEQYF
TRBV28	-	TRBJ1-4	TRBD1	TGTGCCAGCAGCTCCCCCGAGACAGGGGCGAATGAAAAACTGTTTTTT	CASSSPETGANEKLFF
TRBV29-1	-	TRBJ2-5	TRBD1	TGCAGCGACCGGACAGGGGGCTTTGAGACCCAGTACTTC	CSDRTGGFETQYF
TRBV7-2	-	TRBJ2-1	TRBD1	TGTGCCAGCAGCCCTTGGACAGGGCCCAATGAGCAGTTCTTC	CASSPWTGPNEQFF
TRBV11-3	few	TRBJ2-7	-	TGTGCCAGCAGCTTAGTGGCTTCCTACGAGCAGTACTTC	CASSLVASYEQYF
TRBV11-2	-	TRBJ2-5	-	TGTGCCAGCAGCCCCCGCCTACAGGGAGGGAGGGAGACCCAGTACTTC	CASSPRLQGGRETQYF
TRBV7-9	-	TRBJ2-7	TRBD1	TGTGCCAGCAGCCGGACAGGGGGTGGCTACGAGCAGTACTTC	CASSRTGGGYEQYF
TRBV19	few	TRBJ1-1	TRBD1	TGTGCCAGTAGTACGGGGGACAGCAACACTGAAGCTTTCTTT	CASSTGDSNTEAFF
TRBV2	-	TRBJ2-5	TRBD1	TGTGCCAGCGTCCGGGACAGGACACAAGAGACCCAGTACTTC	CASVRDRTQETQYF
TRBV5-4	few	TRBJ2-5	TRBD2	TGTGCCAGCAGCTTGTGGGGGGGTTCCCAAGAGACCCAGTACTTC	CASSLWGGSQETQYF
TRBV10-3	-	TRBJ1-1	TRBD1	TGTGCCATCATCCCGGGACAGGGAACTGAAGCTTTCTTT	CAIIPGQGTEAFF
TRBV4-2	-	TRBJ1-5	-	TGTGCCAGCAGCCAAGAAACGGTTAATAGCAATCAGCCCCAGCATTTT	CASSQETVNSNQPQHF